The clone carrying this T cell receptor (beta chain) has at least ten counts. Each CDR3 protein gets one entry after TCRdb re-called the RT-PCR reads with MiXCR. The sample carries approximately 730,000 distinct CDR3 sequences, about 15% recorded once. Per the germline V gene, CDR1 is SGDLS and CDR2 is YYNGEE. The CDR3 has 13 amino acids. The V end lost 0 bases, the J end lost 3 bases, and 7 bases lay between the germline ends. The sample comes from a study of response to subunit inactivated influenza vaccine. The rearrangement joins TRBV9 to TRBJ2-7; D gene uncertain. Sequencing was performed on PBMCs from blood, taken 14 to 15 days before vaccination. The TCR was taken from a man aged 45-65 years who received an inactivated influenza vaccine. CDR3 region: CASSVAPSYEQYF. The CDR3 bases are TGTGCCAGCAGCGTAGCTCCCAGCTACGAGCAGTACTTC.